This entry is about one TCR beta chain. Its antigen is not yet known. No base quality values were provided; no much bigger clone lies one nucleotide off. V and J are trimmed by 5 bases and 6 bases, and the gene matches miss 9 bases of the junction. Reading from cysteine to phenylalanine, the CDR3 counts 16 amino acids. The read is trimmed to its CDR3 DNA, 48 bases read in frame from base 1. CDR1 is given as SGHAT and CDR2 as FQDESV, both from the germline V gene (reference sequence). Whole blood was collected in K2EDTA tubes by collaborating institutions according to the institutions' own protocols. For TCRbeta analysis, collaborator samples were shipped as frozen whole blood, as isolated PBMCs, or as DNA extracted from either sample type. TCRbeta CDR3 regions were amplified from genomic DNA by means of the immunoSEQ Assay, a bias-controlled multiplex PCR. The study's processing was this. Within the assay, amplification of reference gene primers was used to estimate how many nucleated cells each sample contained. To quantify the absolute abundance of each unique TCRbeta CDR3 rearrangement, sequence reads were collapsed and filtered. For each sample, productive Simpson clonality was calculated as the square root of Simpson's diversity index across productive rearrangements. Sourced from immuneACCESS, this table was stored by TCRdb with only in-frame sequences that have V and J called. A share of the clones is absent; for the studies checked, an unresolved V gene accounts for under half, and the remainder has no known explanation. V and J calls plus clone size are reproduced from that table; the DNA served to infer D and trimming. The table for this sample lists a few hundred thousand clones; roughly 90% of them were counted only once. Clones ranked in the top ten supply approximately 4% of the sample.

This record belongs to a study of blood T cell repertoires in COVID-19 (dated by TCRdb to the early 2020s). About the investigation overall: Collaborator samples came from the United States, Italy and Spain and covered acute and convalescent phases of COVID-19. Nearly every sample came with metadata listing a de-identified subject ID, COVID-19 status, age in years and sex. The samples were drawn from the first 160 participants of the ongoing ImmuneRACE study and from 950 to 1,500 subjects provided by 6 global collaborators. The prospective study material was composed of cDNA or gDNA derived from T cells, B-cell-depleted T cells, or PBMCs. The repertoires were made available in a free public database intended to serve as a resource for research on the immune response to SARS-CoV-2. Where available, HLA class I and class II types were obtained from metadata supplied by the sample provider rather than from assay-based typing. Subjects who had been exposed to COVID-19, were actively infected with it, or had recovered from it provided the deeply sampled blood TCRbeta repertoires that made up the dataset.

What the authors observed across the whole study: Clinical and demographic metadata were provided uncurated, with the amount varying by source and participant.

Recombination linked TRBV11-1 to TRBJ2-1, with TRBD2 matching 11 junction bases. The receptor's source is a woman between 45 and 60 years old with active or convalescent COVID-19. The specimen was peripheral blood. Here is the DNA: TGTGCCAGCAGCCAGCGACTAGCGGGACCCTCCAATGAGCAGTTCTTC. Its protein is CASSQRLAGPSNEQFF.